This is a list of T cell receptor beta chains from one sample in a study of cytotoxic CD8 clonotypes in ibrutinib-treated CLL. Sequenced by immunoSEQ multiplex PCR; TCRdb stores in-frame clones only, minus some. The sample yields around 150,000 clones, 70% to 90% seen once. The source was PBMCs, collected after 36 months of ibrutinib treatment. The receptors come from a human donor with chronic lymphocytic leukemia. The CDR3 runs from the conserved cysteine through the conserved F or W. A D gene is named only where the DNA matches it firmly. Not all rows give a size; the values are once, few, many and, for expanded clones, a class.

clone_size | cdr3_length | j_call | v_call | d_call | cdr3_aa | cdr3_nt
- | 14 | TRBJ1-1 | TRBV4-2 | - | CASSLEAKNTEAFF | TGTGCCAGCAGTCTCGAAGCCAAGAACACTGAAGCTTTCTTT
- | 14 | TRBJ1-1 | TRBV27 | - | CASSLGGGNTEAFF | TGTGCCAGCAGCTTGGGGGGGGGAAACACTGAAGCTTTCTTT
- | 16 | TRBJ2-1 | TRBV27 | TRBD1 | CASTSGGTSGDNEQFF | TGTGCCAGCACTTCAGGGGGCACTAGTGGAGACAATGAGCAGTTCTTC
- | 13 | TRBJ2-7 | TRBV19 | - | CASSRTVSYEQYF | TGTGCCAGTAGTCGGACCGTATCCTACGAGCAGTACTTC
- | 15 | TRBJ1-5 | TRBV7-9 | - | CASSPKGGGNQPQHF | TGTGCCAGCAGTCCAAAAGGTGGGGGCAATCAGCCCCAGCATTTT
once | 16 | TRBJ2-2 | TRBV5-6 | TRBD1 | CASTFGQGINTGELFF | TGTGCCAGCACCTTTGGACAGGGGATAAACACCGGGGAGCTGTTTTTT
few | 11 | TRBJ1-2 | TRBV20-1 | - | CSGGFNYGYTF | TGCAGTGGAGGGTTTAACTATGGCTACACCTTC
- | 15 | TRBJ2-7 | TRBV4-2 | TRBD2 | CASSQGTSGFYEQYF | TGTGCCAGCAGCCAAGGGACTAGCGGGTTCTACGAGCAGTACTTC
- | 14 | TRBJ1-2 | TRBV5-1 | - | CASSLDLGLYGYTF | TGCGCCAGCAGCTTGGATTTAGGGCTCTATGGCTACACCTTC
- | 14 | TRBJ1-1 | TRBV19 | - | CASSIAVLNTEAFF | TGTGCCAGTAGTATAGCAGTTCTGAACACTGAAGCTTTCTTT
- | 14 | TRBJ2-5 | TRBV5-1 | - | CASSPNGGGETQYF | TGCGCCAGCAGCCCCAACGGGGGAGGAGAGACCCAGTACTTC
- | 16 | TRBJ2-1 | TRBV6-5 | TRBD1 | CASSYSGRGLGNEQFF | TGTGCCAGCAGTTACTCGGGCAGGGGGCTAGGCAATGAGCAGTTCTTC
- | 14 | TRBJ2-3 | TRBV2 | - | CASRKEGLGDTQYF | TGTGCCAGCAGGAAGGAGGGATTGGGAGATACGCAGTATTTT
few | 16 | TRBJ1-5 | TRBV18 | - | CASSPPSTGRYQPQHF | TGTGCCAGCTCACCACCCTCAACAGGGCGGTATCAGCCCCAGCATTTT
medium-sized | 15 | TRBJ1-4 | TRBV4-2 | - | CASSWEPGLLEKLFF | TGTGCCAGCAGCTGGGAACCGGGACTCTTAGAAAAACTGTTTTTT
- | 13 | TRBJ1-1 | TRBV2 | - | CASKWAEGAEAFF | TGTGCCAGCAAGTGGGCCGAAGGGGCTGAAGCTTTCTTT
- | 13 | TRBJ1-3 | TRBV19 | - | CASKGASGNTIYF | TGTGCCAGCAAAGGGGCCTCTGGAAACACCATATATTTT
few | 16 | TRBJ1-4 | TRBV11-2 | - | CASSFGTLATNEKLFF | TGTGCCAGCAGCTTCGGGACACTTGCAACTAATGAAAAACTGTTTTTT
- | 15 | TRBJ2-7 | TRBV18 | TRBD1 | CASSPRDRSSYEQYF | TGTGCCAGCTCACCACGGGACAGGAGCTCCTACGAGCAGTACTTC
few | 13 | TRBJ2-3 | TRBV2 | - | CASGLGGTDTQYF | TGTGCGAGCGGACTGGGAGGCACAGATACGCAGTATTTT
- | 15 | TRBJ2-2 | TRBV6-4 | - | CASSDSGVDTGELFF | TGTGCCAGCAGTGACTCGGGTGTAGACACCGGGGAGCTGTTTTTT
once | 16 | TRBJ1-3 | TRBV4-1 | - | CASSQPSGTPRNTIYF | TGCGCCAGCAGCCAGCCCTCCGGGACACCTAGAAACACCATATATTTT
- | 14 | TRBJ1-6 | TRBV10-1 | - | CASSNSFGRSPLHF | TGCGCCAGCAGTAATAGCTTCGGCCGCTCACCCCTCCACTTT
few | 15 | TRBJ2-1 | TRBV4-1 | TRBD1 | CASSQQGASYNEQFF | TGCGCCAGCAGCCAACAGGGGGCCTCCTACAATGAGCAGTTCTTC
- | 14 | TRBJ1-1 | TRBV10-3 | TRBD1 | CAISEQGMGTEAFF | TGTGCCATCAGTGAACAGGGGATGGGCACTGAAGCTTTCTTT
- | 16 | TRBJ2-5 | TRBV5-4 | TRBD2 | CASSILAGTFPSAQYF | TGTGCCAGCAGCATATTAGCGGGCACCTTCCCGTCGGCCCAGTACTTC
- | 16 | TRBJ2-5 | TRBV14 | TRBD2 | CASSQDHVSGSETQYF | TGTGCCAGCAGCCAAGATCACGTTAGCGGGAGTGAGACCCAGTACTTC
once | 17 | TRBJ2-3 | TRBV28 | - | CASSSTKESRVADTQYF | TGTGCCAGCAGTTCCACGAAGGAGTCCAGGGTGGCAGATACGCAGTATTTT
- | 14 | TRBJ2-7 | TRBV6-5 | - | CASRNLDSSYEQYF | TGTGCCAGCAGGAATCTTGACAGCTCCTACGAGCAGTACTTC
- | 17 | TRBJ2-1 | TRBV5-4 | TRBD2 | CASSPLREGQSRNEQFF | TGTGCCAGCAGCCCGTTGCGGGAGGGCCAGTCACGCAATGAGCAGTTCTTC
- | 15 | TRBJ1-2 | TRBV5-1 | - | CASSLALTRDYGYTF | TGCGCCAGCAGCTTGGCCCTGACCCGCGACTATGGCTACACCTTC
once | 15 | TRBJ1-5 | TRBV28 | TRBD1 | CASSLSDRAKKPQHF | TGTGCCAGCAGTTTATCCGACAGGGCAAAAAAACCCCAGCATTTT
- | 12 | TRBJ2-7 | TRBV5-6 | - | CASSQPNYEQYF | TGTGCCAGCAGCCAGCCAAACTACGAGCAGTACTTC
- | 14 | TRBJ1-1 | TRBV28 | - | CASRPPWADTEAFF | TGTGCCAGCAGGCCTCCATGGGCGGACACTGAAGCTTTCTTT
- | 13 | TRBJ1-1 | TRBV19 | - | CASSIIRGTEAFF | TGTGCCAGTAGTATAATTCGCGGCACTGAAGCTTTCTTT
- | 17 | TRBJ1-1 | TRBV5-1 | - | CASSLPGGLTMNTEAFF | TGCGCCAGCAGCTTGCCAGGCGGACTTACTATGAACACTGAAGCTTTCTTT
- | 16 | TRBJ1-1 | TRBV28 | - | CASSFWHAGRNTEAFF | TGTGCCAGCAGTTTTTGGCACGCGGGGAGGAACACTGAAGCTTTCTTT
- | 14 | TRBJ1-6 | TRBV2 | TRBD1 | CASSAGQGYSPLHF | TGTGCCAGCAGTGCGGGACAGGGCTATTCACCCCTCCACTTT
- | 17 | TRBJ2-3 | TRBV18 | - | CASSQVKRARSTDTQYF | TGTGCCAGCTCACAAGTAAAGCGGGCGAGGAGCACAGATACGCAGTATTTT
- | 14 | TRBJ2-7 | TRBV30 | - | CAWSDRGGTYEQYF | TGTGCCTGGAGTGACCGGGGTGGGACCTACGAGCAGTACTTC
- | 11 | TRBJ2-1 | TRBV30 | - | CAWDKNNEQFF | TGTGCCTGGGATAAAAACAATGAGCAGTTCTTC
- | 15 | TRBJ2-7 | TRBV7-9 | TRBD2 | CASSGRTSGVFEQYF | TGTGCCAGCAGCGGTCGGACTAGCGGTGTCTTCGAGCAGTACTTC
once | 17 | TRBJ2-6 | TRBV18 | TRBD2 | CASSPTSGGSGANVLTF | TGTGCCAGCTCACCAACTAGCGGGGGCTCTGGGGCCAACGTCCTGACTTTC
- | 13 | TRBJ2-3 | TRBV10-3 | TRBD2 | CAIGAGVTDTQYF | TGTGCCATCGGGGCGGGAGTCACAGATACGCAGTATTTT
once | 13 | TRBJ2-1 | TRBV2 | - | CASSGVVNNEQFF | TGTGCCAGCAGTGGGGTAGTGAACAATGAGCAGTTCTTC
- | 13 | TRBJ2-7 | TRBV5-6 | - | CASSLRLVYEQYF | TGTGCCAGCAGCTTGAGGCTTGTCTACGAGCAGTACTTC
- | 15 | TRBJ2-5 | TRBV19 | TRBD1 | CASTETGGPQETQYF | TGTGCCAGTACCGAGACAGGGGGACCCCAAGAGACCCAGTACTTC
few | 15 | TRBJ1-5 | TRBV9 | TRBD1 | CASSPTGVSNQPQHF | TGTGCCAGCAGCCCCACAGGGGTTAGCAATCAGCCCCAGCATTTT
- | 15 | TRBJ1-2 | TRBV4-1 | - | CASSQNRAVVDGYTF | TGCGCCAGCAGCCAAAACAGGGCGGTAGTGGATGGCTACACCTTC
- | 15 | TRBJ1-4 | TRBV5-6 | TRBD1 | CASSSPGQGNEKLFF | TGTGCCAGCAGCTCGCCGGGACAGGGGAATGAAAAACTGTTTTTT
once | 13 | TRBJ2-5 | TRBV7-9 | - | CASSLVGLETQYF | TGTGCCAGCAGCTTAGTTGGGTTAGAGACCCAGTACTTC